These 4 T cell receptor beta chains were sequenced from one sample in a study of blood T cell repertoires in COVID-19. Here immunoSEQ multiplex PCR was the method, and the copy in TCRdb shows in-frame clones only, minus some. The data contain 20,000 or so clones, about 87% of them singletons. Material: peripheral blood. Every receptor here comes from a human donor in a cohort sampled during active COVID-19.

V is TRBV27 and J is TRBJ2-1; 7 bases align to TRBD2. The CDR3 consists of 18 residues. The germline gives CDR1 MNHEY, CDR2 SMNVEV (reference sequence). J lost 0 bases, V lost 4 bases, and 12 bases had no gene match. The CDR3 coding sequence is TGTGCCAGCAGTTCCAGCCCTGTGGGGGGGAACTCCTACAATGAGCAGTTCTTC. Translating it yields CASSSSPVGGNSYNEQFF.

The chain employs TRBV19 and TRBJ2-7, with 8 bases fitting TRBD2. The CDR3 has 15 residues. Germline CDR1 LNHDA, CDR2 SQIVND (reference sequence). J gave up 3 bases and V 3 bases, and 7 bases lay outside the gene matches. CDR3 DNA: TGTGCCAGTAGTATCCTAGCGGGCCAATTCTACGAGCAGTACTTC. Its translation is CASSILAGQFYEQYF.

This chain uses TRBV6-6 with TRBJ2-7; D unclear. The CDR3 spans 14 residues. V was cut by 2 bases and J by 6 bases, with 14 bases left in between. Germline V gene data show CDR1 as MNHNY and CDR2 as SVGAGI (reference sequence). In DNA form, the CDR3 reads TGTGCCAGCAGTTACCTGAAGTTACGCGCCGAGCAGTACTTC. It specifies CASSYLKLRAEQYF.

A note on this clone: The sample carries other DNA sequences with the same CDR3. The chain couples TRBV9 to TRBJ1-1, with 7 bases aligning to TRBD1. J was trimmed by 0 bases and V by 2 bases; bases with no gene match: 7. Germline CDR1 reads SGDLS; CDR2 reads YYNGEE. There are 16 residues in the CDR3. CDR3 region: CASSVATGTVNTEAFF. The CDR3 DNA is TGTGCCAGCAGCGTGGCTACGGGGACAGTGAACACTGAAGCTTTCTTT.